This T cell receptor beta chain was recorded in a study of blood T cell repertoires in COVID-19. This clone has just one count. This CDR3 is built from 14 residues. Germline V CDR1 and CDR2: SGHDN, FVKESK. V was trimmed by 3 bases and J by 7 bases, leaving 10 bases between them. Clones were read by immunoSEQ multiplex PCR, and TCRdb kept only the in-frame ones, dropping some. The table lists under 250,000 clones, approximately 91% of them singletons. This rearrangement joins TRBV14 to TRBJ1-6; D might be TRBD1 (5 bases). The source is a man aged 25 to 45 with COVID-19, enrolled during active disease. The specimen sequenced was peripheral blood. CDR3 sequence reads: CASSQGGANSPLHF. CDR3 bases: TGTGCCAGCAGCCAGGGAGGGGCAAATTCACCCCTCCACTTT.